These T cell receptor beta chains were read from a single sample in a study of T cells in Graves' hyperthyroidism and ophthalmopathy. TCRdb called the multiplex PCR reads again in MiXCR, with one record for every CDR3 protein. This sample has about 510,000 distinct CDR3 sequences; around 15% occur once, and the top ten carry about 14%. The sequenced sample was blood. The receptor set was obtained from a woman between 35 and 50 years old with Graves' hyperthyroidism. Both conserved end residues are part of each CDR3. Each record gives: V gene, CDR3 protein.

V gene: TRBV7-8
CDR3 protein: CASKKSGTGWQTQYF

V gene: TRBV6-1
CDR3 protein: CASSWTGLVNTEAFF

V gene: TRBV19
CDR3 protein: CASSVWGILEYTEAFF

V gene: TRBV19
CDR3 protein: CASSTSRLAGYNEQFF

V gene: TRBV7-2
CDR3 protein: CASSPPDGSNQPQHF

V gene: TRBV12-3/TRBV12-4
CDR3 protein: CASTIQAGGNNEQFF

V gene: TRBV7-2
CDR3 protein: CASSTGTGSGGTQYF

V gene: TRBV20-1
CDR3 protein: CSARDRERVSYEQYF

V gene: TRBV12-3/TRBV12-4
CDR3 protein: CASSSSLAGEKTQYF

V gene: TRBV4-1
CDR3 protein: CASSQAIGTSLYEQYF

V gene: TRBV11-1
CDR3 protein: CASSSAKGTEAFF

V gene: TRBV6-1
CDR3 protein: CASSEATGSVPYEQYF

V gene: TRBV19
CDR3 protein: CASSVRGLNTEAFF

V gene: TRBV11-2
CDR3 protein: CASSLGTGQIYEQYF

V gene: TRBV27
CDR3 protein: CASSLQANTEAFF

V gene: TRBV5-1
CDR3 protein: CASSLNRGPTNTGELFF

V gene: TRBV7-9
CDR3 protein: CASSRGQGGYNEQFF

V gene: TRBV6-2/TRBV6-3
CDR3 protein: CASSYSAGTGELFF

V gene: TRBV7-8
CDR3 protein: CASSLEPVEQFF

V gene: TRBV29-1
CDR3 protein: CSVATGQNTEAFF

V gene: TRBV7-7
CDR3 protein: CASSQGTGRDGELFF

V gene: TRBV30
CDR3 protein: CAWRLAGSGTQYF

V gene: TRBV2
CDR3 protein: CATPGTGGTEAFF

V gene: TRBV28
CDR3 protein: CASGDRFHF

V gene: TRBV20-1
CDR3 protein: CSARTTGNTGELFF

V gene: TRBV7-8
CDR3 protein: CASSPYRDLPYEQYF

V gene: TRBV12-3/TRBV12-4
CDR3 protein: CASSLEFDSGELFF

V gene: TRBV12-3/TRBV12-4
CDR3 protein: CASRPIRGDTEAFF

V gene: TRBV6-1
CDR3 protein: CASSHDRPLSYNEQFF

V gene: TRBV16
CDR3 protein: CASSQITGYYTF

V gene: TRBV18
CDR3 protein: CASSLGTGYLSGANVLTF

V gene: TRBV5-1
CDR3 protein: CASSLGGTSGNNEQFF

V gene: TRBV2
CDR3 protein: CASRPGQLPYEQYF

V gene: TRBV20-1
CDR3 protein: CSSEDRRGNTIYF

V gene: TRBV20-1
CDR3 protein: CSARDALDRGYEQYF

V gene: TRBV5-5
CDR3 protein: CASSSTGLGTGELFF

V gene: TRBV20-1
CDR3 protein: CSGGDSAGYGYTF

V gene: TRBV2
CDR3 protein: CASSASGLAGANEQFF

V gene: TRBV5-1
CDR3 protein: CASSLLGNTQYF

V gene: TRBV27
CDR3 protein: CASSLDDSTYEQYF

V gene: TRBV30
CDR3 protein: CAWSVRISNQPQHF

V gene: TRBV6-1
CDR3 protein: CASTPPGDSYEQYF

V gene: TRBV2
CDR3 protein: CASSEGQPNEQFF

V gene: TRBV27
CDR3 protein: CASSFGHIGGELFF

V gene: TRBV7-2
CDR3 protein: CASSLSGVGNSPLHF

V gene: TRBV29-1
CDR3 protein: CSVGERGTEQFF

V gene: TRBV20-1
CDR3 protein: CSARSGAGGGSTDTQYF

V gene: TRBV6-1
CDR3 protein: CASSESRQGLGEKLFF

V gene: TRBV24-1
CDR3 protein: CATSDPGTSGNNEQFF